The rows below give T cell receptor beta chains drawn from one sample of a study of shared clonotypes between healthy human individuals. Only in-frame clones appear in the TCRdb table, and some are missing; sequencing was by immunoSEQ multiplex PCR. The sample includes roughly 1.4 million clones, less than 99% of them seen just once. The sequenced sample consisted of naive CD4+ T cells sorted from blood. The receptors stem from a man aged 30-40 years in good health. CDR3s include the opening cysteine and the closing phenylalanine or tryptophan. The D gene is left open where the match is weak. Clone size appears in some rows only: once, few, many, or a class for an expanded clone.

len,d_gene,v_gene,j_gene,abundance,CDR3nt,CDR3aa
13,NA,TRBV5-1,TRBJ2-3,NA,TGCGCCAGCAGCACACCTGGGGCAGATACGCAGTATTTT,CASSTPGADTQYF
15,TRBD1,TRBV10-2,TRBJ2-7,NA,TGCGCCAGCAGTGATCGTGACAGGGCGCTCTACGAGCAGTACTTC,CASSDRDRALYEQYF
9,NA,TRBV28,TRBJ1-5,NA,TGTGCCATTGGCCAGCCCCAGCATTTT,CAIGQPQHF
15,NA,TRBV5-1,TRBJ2-1,NA,TGCGCCAGCAGCTTGGTTGACAGCTCCTACAATGAGCAGTTCTTC,CASSLVDSSYNEQFF
17,TRBD2,TRBV11-2,TRBJ2-3,NA,TGTGCCAGCAGCCTAGGCATTAGCGGGAGGGGCACAGATACGCAGTATTTT,CASSLGISGRGTDTQYF
14,NA,TRBV28,TRBJ2-7,NA,TGTGCCAGCAGTGTACAGGGACTGAGGTACGAGCAGTACTTC,CASSVQGLRYEQYF
13,NA,TRBV5-5,TRBJ2-5,NA,TGTGCCAGCAGCGGCGCAGGGCGGGAGACCCAGTACTTC,CASSGAGRETQYF
16,TRBD1,TRBV7-2,TRBJ2-7,NA,TGTGCCAGCAGCTTACTAGGACAGGGGATCCGCTACGAGCAGTACTTC,CASSLLGQGIRYEQYF
16,NA,TRBV6-4,TRBJ1-1,NA,TGTGCCAGCAGTGACTCGTCTCGGGCAGGCCACACTGAAGCTTTCTTT,CASSDSSRAGHTEAFF
18,TRBD1,TRBV6-4,TRBJ2-5,NA,TGTGCCAGCAGTGACTCGAAGGGACAGAGGATAAGGGTAAAGACCCAGTACTTC,CASSDSKGQRIRVKTQYF
13,NA,TRBV9,TRBJ2-2,NA,TGTGCCAGCAGCGTAACAGGCACCGGGGAGCTGTTTTTT,CASSVTGTGELFF
16,NA,TRBV21-1,TRBJ2-7,NA,TGTGCCAGCAGCAAGGCCCCGGGACAGGGCCGTAATGAGCAGTACTTC,CASSKAPGQGRNEQYF
16,NA,TRBV7-2,TRBJ2-5,NA,TGTGCCAGCAGCACCCCGATGGGCGCATACCAAGAGACCCAGTACTTC,CASSTPMGAYQETQYF
12,NA,TRBV28,TRBJ2-7,NA,TGTGCCAGTCGGGCGGGCACCTACGAGCAGTACTTC,CASRAGTYEQYF
14,NA,TRBV9,TRBJ1-5,NA,TGTGCCAGCAGCGTTTCGGGGAGCAATCAGCCCCAGCATTTT,CASSVSGSNQPQHF
14,NA,TRBV6-5,TRBJ2-1,NA,TGTGCCAGCAGTTACCGTCCGGGTCTAGGTGAGCAGTTCTTC,CASSYRPGLGEQFF
15,NA,TRBV2,TRBJ2-2,NA,TGTGCCAGCAGCCCCGAGAGGGTAACTGCCGGGGAGCTGTTTTTT,CASSPERVTAGELFF
14,NA,TRBV28,TRBJ1-2,NA,TGTGCCAGCAGTCGAGAAGCAGACTACTATGGCTACACCTTC,CASSREADYYGYTF
16,NA,TRBV9,TRBJ1-1,NA,TGTGCCAGCAGCGTAGGGGTCCTAGGGGAGGGCACTGAAGCTTTCTTT,CASSVGVLGEGTEAFF
13,NA,TRBV12-5,TRBJ2-2,NA,TGTGCTAGTGGTTTACTGGACACCGGGGAGCTGTTTTTT,CASGLLDTGELFF
14,NA,TRBV5-1,TRBJ2-7,once,TGCGCCAGCAGCTTTTCAGGGGTTACCTACGAGCAGTACTTC,CASSFSGVTYEQYF
12,NA,TRBV28,TRBJ1-5,NA,TGTGCCAGCAGTTTCGGCCCTCAGCCCCAGCATTTT,CASSFGPQPQHF
20,TRBD2,TRBV5-8,TRBJ2-2,NA,TGTGCCAGCAGCTCCCTCCGCGACCAGAAGTTAGCGGGGATACCGCGGGAGCTGTTTTTT,CASSSLRDQKLAGIPRELFF
16,TRBD1,TRBV11-2,TRBJ1-3,NA,TGTGCCAGCAGCTGGCAGGGGGCGCCGGGTGGAAACACCATATATTTT,CASSWQGAPGGNTIYF
16,TRBD1,TRBV5-1,TRBJ2-2,NA,TGCGCCAGCAGCGTTCAGGGGGTATGGAACACCGGGGAGCTGTTTTTT,CASSVQGVWNTGELFF
15,TRBD1,TRBV4-2,TRBJ2-7,NA,TGTGCCAGCAGCCAAGTCTCTGGGGACAGCTACGAGCAGTACTTC,CASSQVSGDSYEQYF
12,NA,TRBV19,TRBJ2-1,NA,TGTGCCGGCCGGACACCTAACAATGAGCAGTTCTTC,CAGRTPNNEQFF
15,TRBD2,TRBV7-2,TRBJ2-5,NA,TGTGCCAGCAGAGAGAGGACTAGCGGCCAAGAGACCCAGTACTTC,CASRERTSGQETQYF
15,TRBD1,TRBV7-2,TRBJ2-7,once,TGTGCCAGCAGCTTAGACAGGGGATCTTCCTACGAGCAGTACTTC,CASSLDRGSSYEQYF
12,NA,TRBV7-9,TRBJ1-4,NA,TGTGCCAGCAGCCCCACTGGGGGAAGACTGTTTTTT,CASSPTGGRLFF
15,NA,TRBV5-1,TRBJ2-1,NA,TGCGCCAGCACCCAAGCGGAAAGCTCCTACAATGAGCAGTTCTTC,CASTQAESSYNEQFF
18,TRBD2,TRBV15,TRBJ2-5,NA,TGTGCCACCAGCAGAGATTTTAGGCTAGCGGGATCCGGGGAGACCCAGTACTTC,CATSRDFRLAGSGETQYF
14,NA,TRBV27,TRBJ2-3,NA,TGTGCCAGCAGTTACCGCAGACGAGGAGATACGCAGTATTTT,CASSYRRRGDTQYF
16,NA,TRBV18,TRBJ2-1,once,TGTGCCAGCTCACTCGAGAGAGGGAGTGCCTACAATGAGCAGTTCTTC,CASSLERGSAYNEQFF
14,TRBD2,TRBV5-4,TRBJ2-1,NA,TGTGCCAGCACCCCCCCCGGGGGGTCCAATGAGCAGTTCTTC,CASTPPGGSNEQFF
11,NA,TRBV10-3,TRBJ2-1,NA,TGTGCCTCCAGTGAGTTCAATGAGCAGTTCTTC,CASSEFNEQFF
14,NA,TRBV5-1,TRBJ2-7,NA,TGCGCCAGCAGCTTTGGACCCCGCGAAGGCGAGCAGTACTTC,CASSFGPREGEQYF
11,NA,TRBV15,TRBJ2-1,NA,TGTGCCACCAGTAAGCATAATGAGCAGTTCTTC,CATSKHNEQFF
15,TRBD2,TRBV5-1,TRBJ2-5,NA,TGCGCCAGCAGCATACTAGCGGGAGCGCCGGAGACCCAGTACTTC,CASSILAGAPETQYF
14,TRBD1,TRBV2,TRBJ2-7,NA,TGTGCCAGCAGTGAACAGGGACAGCCCTACGAGCAGTACTTC,CASSEQGQPYEQYF
13,TRBD1,TRBV18,TRBJ2-7,NA,TGTGCCAGCTCACCGAGACAGGGCGACGAGCAGTACTTC,CASSPRQGDEQYF
13,NA,TRBV7-2,TRBJ2-3,NA,TGTGCCAGCAGCCCGATGTACACAGATACGCAGTATTTT,CASSPMYTDTQYF
14,NA,TRBV5-1,TRBJ2-3,NA,TGCGCCAGCAGCTTGGGGTCGAACACGGATACGCAGTATTTT,CASSLGSNTDTQYF
15,TRBD2,TRBV18,TRBJ2-7,NA,TGTGCCAGCTCACCTGGGACTAGCGGGATCGGTGAGCAGTACTTC,CASSPGTSGIGEQYF
16,NA,TRBV9,TRBJ1-1,NA,TGTGCCAGCAGCGTAGACTTCAGGGTCTCGAACACTGAAGCTTTCTTT,CASSVDFRVSNTEAFF
13,NA,TRBV6-5,TRBJ1-1,NA,TGTGCCAGCAGTACAGGCATGAGGACTGAAGCTTTCTTT,CASSTGMRTEAFF